The clone carrying this T cell receptor beta chain was found a few times. To make TCR beta libraries, researchers used iRepertoire HTBI primers and Arm-PCR of CDR3 regions. TCRdb recomputed calls from the multiplex PCR reads with MiXCR, one row per CDR3 protein. The table records around 430,000 distinct CDR3 sequences, approximately 23% of them present only once. Regarding time point: persistent/refractory GD, antithyroid drugs over 5 years with positive TRAb. PBMC-extracted RNA yielded the TCR library. This record belongs to a study of regulatory T cells in long-lasting Graves disease. Per the germline V gene, CDR1 is DFQATT and CDR2 is SNEGSKA (reference sequence). Trimming cost V 1 base and J 5 bases, with 9 bases left between them. This CDR3 comprises 13 residues.

V usage is TRBV20-1 and J usage is TRBJ1-5; unclear D gene. This TCR came from a female donor with Graves disease. The sample in question was peripheral blood mononuclear cells (PBMCs), obtained when the disease was refractory, from a patient treated with antithyroid drugs. The DNA of the CDR3 is TGCAGTGCTAGAGTAGGAAAGGATCAGCCCCAGCATTTT. Translated: CSARVGKDQPQHF.